The 12 T cell receptor beta chains reported below all come from one sample, sequenced in a study of cytomegalovirus exposure and HLA in healthy donors. Researchers ran the PCR with 60 Vbeta and 13 Jbeta primers. Generated by immunoSEQ multiplex PCR, the TCRdb table keeps only in-frame clones and is missing some. The sample has approximately 120,000 clones, over 70% seen once; the top ten hold roughly 3.1%. Material for sequencing was PBMCs. The receptor set was obtained from a man aged 30 to 39 in good health and CMV-seronegative.

The rearrangement uses TRBV10-3 and TRBJ1-1; D might be TRBD1 (5 bases). Germline V CDR1 and CDR2: ENHRY, SYGVKD. The CDR3 covers 13 residues. Trimming left V 6 bases short and J 0 bases short, with 8 bases between. Here the CDR3 reads CAIRGAVNTEAFF. The DNA of the CDR3 is TGTGCCATCAGAGGGGCAGTGAACACTGAAGCTTTCTTT.

The chain recombines TRBV28 with TRBJ1-1, with D uncertain. Per the germline V gene, CDR1 is MDHEN and CDR2 is SYDVKM. Trimming shortened V by 6 bases and J by 0 bases, and 8 bases separated the two germline ends. This CDR3 contains 13 residues. The DNA for the CDR3 is TGTGCCAGCAGCGTAAACATGAACACTGAAGCTTTCTTT. This sequence encodes CASSVNMNTEAFF.

This sequence joins TRBV13 and TRBJ1-6; 9 bases line up with TRBD1. The CDR3 has 14 amino acids. Germline V gene data show CDR1 as PRHDT and CDR2 as FYEKMQ (reference sequence). The trim removed 4 bases at V and 9 bases at J, leaving 4 bases unmatched. The CDR3 region is CASSYGTGTSPLHF. Written as DNA, the CDR3 is TGTGCCAGCAGCTACGGGACAGGGACTTCACCCCTCCACTTT.

This clone was counted only a few times. V is TRBV5-1 and J is TRBJ2-1; unclear D gene. The CDR3 has 12 residues. Germline V lookup: CDR1 SGHRS, CDR2 YFSETQ. With 1 base removed from V and 9 bases from J, the gap between germline ends came to 8 bases. DNA of the CDR3: TGCGCCAGCAGCTTGACAGAGACTGAGCAGTTCTTC. It specifies CASSLTETEQFF.

This rearrangement joins TRBV7-9 to TRBJ1-3; no definite D call. V lost 0 bases and J 2 bases, leaving 8 bases between the germline ends. CDR1 is SEHNR, CDR2 FQNEAQ, per germline (reference sequence). The CDR3 covers 15 residues. The CDR3 spells CASSLARRTGNTIYF. In DNA, the CDR3 is TGTGCCAGCAGCTTAGCGCGGCGTACTGGAAACACCATATATTTT.

This chain uses TRBV19 with TRBJ1-4, with D unresolved. The CDR3 is 14 amino acids. Germline-derived CDR1 and CDR2 are LNHDA and SQIVND (reference sequence). Trimming stripped 3 bases from V and 5 bases from J, with 10 bases between. CDR3 in DNA: TGTGCCAGTAGTATCCAGGCCTCAAATGAAAAACTGTTTTTT. Its translation: CASSIQASNEKLFF. The whole variable domain, remainder taken from reference TRBV19 and TRBJ1-4, is DGGITQSPKYLFRKEGQNVTLSCEQNLNHDAMYWYRQDPGQGLRLIYYSQIVNDFQKGDIAEGYSVSREKKESFPLTVTSAQKNPTAFYLCASSIQASNEKLFFGSGTQLSVL.

The V and J genes are TRBV5-5 and TRBJ1-5; no clear D. CDR1 and CDR2 (germline): SGHKS, YYEKEE (reference sequence). The CDR3 loop spans 15 amino acids. Trimming took 2 bases from V and 1 from J, leaving 10 bases between them. CDR3 DNA: TGTGCCAGCAGCTTAAGTTGGCAGAGCAATCAGCCCCAGCATTTT. Amino acid sequence: CASSLSWQSNQPQHF.

This chain joins TRBV27 and TRBJ2-7; 14 bases line up with TRBD2. Unmatched junction bases numbered 15, after V lost 3 bases and J lost 5 bases. The CDR3 contains 19 residues. Per the germline V gene, CDR1 is MNHEY and CDR2 is SMNVEV (reference sequence). The CDR3 sequence: CASSFRWTSGRRGGDEQYF. CDR3 sequence (DNA): TGTGCCAGCAGTTTTCGGTGGACTAGCGGGAGGCGTGGCGGGGACGAGCAGTACTTC.

V is TRBV5-1 and J is TRBJ2-6; maybe TRBD1 (5 bases). The CDR3 has 14 amino acids. Looked up from germline, CDR1 is SGHRS and CDR2 is YFSETQ. Trimming removed 4 bases from V and 1 base from J, with 6 bases in between. CDR3 coding DNA: TGCGCCAGCAGCCCAGGGTCTGGGGCCAACGTCCTGACTTTC. This sequence encodes CASSPGSGANVLTF. Combining the CDR3 with reference TRBV5-1 and TRBJ2-6 gives the whole variable domain KAGVTQTPRYLIKTRGQQVTLSCSPISGHRSVSWYQQTPGQGLQFLFEYFSETQRNKGNFPGRFSGRQFSNSRSEMNVSTLELGDSALYLCASSPGSGANVLTFGAGSRLTVL.

V and J are TRBV5-1 and TRBJ2-2; 11 bases fit TRBD2. The V gene's germline CDR1 is SGHRS and CDR2 YFSETQ. The CDR3 runs 17 residues. The V gene end was trimmed by 2 bases and the J gene end by 4 bases; junction bases not matched to a gene: 7. The CDR3 DNA reads TGCGCCAGCAGCTTTACTTCTAGCGGGGGGATCACCGGGGAGCTGTTTTTT. Translating it yields CASSFTSSGGITGELFF.

The chain employs TRBV19 and TRBJ1-1; D not resolved. The V end was cut by 3 bases, the J end by 4 bases, with 9 bases between. Germline lookup yields CDR1 LNHDA and CDR2 SQIVND (reference sequence). The CDR3 is 13 amino acids. CDR3 protein: CASSMRVSTEAFF. The DNA of the CDR3 is TGTGCCAGTAGTATGAGGGTTAGCACTGAAGCTTTCTTT.

This clone showed up just a few times. The chain combines TRBV28 with TRBJ2-3; D is ambiguous. V was trimmed by 6 bases and J by 7 bases, leaving 11 bases between them. Germline CDR1 is MDHEN and CDR2 is SYDVKM. This CDR3 spans 12 amino acids. CDR3 bases: TGTGCCAGCAGCCTTACAGATTATACGCAGTATTTT. It translates to CASSLTDYTQYF.